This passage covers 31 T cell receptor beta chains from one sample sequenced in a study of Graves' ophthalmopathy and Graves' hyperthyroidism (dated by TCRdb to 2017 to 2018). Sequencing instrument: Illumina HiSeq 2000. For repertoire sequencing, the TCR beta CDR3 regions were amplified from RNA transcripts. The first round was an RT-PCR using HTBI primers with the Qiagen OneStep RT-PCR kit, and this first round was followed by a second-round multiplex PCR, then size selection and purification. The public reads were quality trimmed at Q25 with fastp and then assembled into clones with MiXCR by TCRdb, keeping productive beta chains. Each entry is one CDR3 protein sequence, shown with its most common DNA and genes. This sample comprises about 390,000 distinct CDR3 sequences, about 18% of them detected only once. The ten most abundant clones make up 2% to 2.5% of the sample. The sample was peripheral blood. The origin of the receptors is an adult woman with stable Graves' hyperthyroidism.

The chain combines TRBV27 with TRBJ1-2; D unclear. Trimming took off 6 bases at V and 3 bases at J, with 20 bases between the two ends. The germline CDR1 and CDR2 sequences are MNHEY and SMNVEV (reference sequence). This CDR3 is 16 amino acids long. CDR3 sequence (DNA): TGTGCCAGCAGCCATCAATCAAAGTCAGGATACTATGGCTACACCTTC. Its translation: CASSHQSKSGYYGYTF.

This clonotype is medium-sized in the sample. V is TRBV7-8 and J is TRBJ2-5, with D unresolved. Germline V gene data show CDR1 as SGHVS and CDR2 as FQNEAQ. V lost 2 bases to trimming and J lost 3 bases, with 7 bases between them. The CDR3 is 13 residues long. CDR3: CASSLTKEETQYF. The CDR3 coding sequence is TGTGCCAGCAGCTTAACGAAAGAAGAGACCCAGTACTTC.

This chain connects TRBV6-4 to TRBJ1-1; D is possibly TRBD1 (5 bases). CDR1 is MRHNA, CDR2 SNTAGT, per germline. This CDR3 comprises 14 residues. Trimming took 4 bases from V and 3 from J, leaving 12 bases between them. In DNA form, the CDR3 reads TGTGCCAGCAGTGTGAGAGGGGAAGACACTGAAGCTTTCTTT. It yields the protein CASSVRGEDTEAFF.

CDR3 sequence: CAIQGGGYTF. The CDR3 nucleotides read TGTGCCATCCAGGGAGGCGGCTACACCTTC. This chain joins TRBV28 and TRBJ1-2; TRBD1 is a possible D gene (5 bases). CDR1 is MDHEN, CDR2 SYDVKM, per germline. Between the trimmed V and J ends, which lost 10 bases and 8 bases, there was a span of 11 bases. The CDR3 runs to 10 residues.

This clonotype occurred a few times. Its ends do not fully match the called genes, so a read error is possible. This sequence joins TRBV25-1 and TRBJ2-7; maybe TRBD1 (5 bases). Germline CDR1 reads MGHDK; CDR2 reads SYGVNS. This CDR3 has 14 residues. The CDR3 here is CASSDVLRGYGQYF. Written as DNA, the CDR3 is TGTGCCAGCAGTGACGTACTAAGGGGTTACGGGCAGTACTTC.

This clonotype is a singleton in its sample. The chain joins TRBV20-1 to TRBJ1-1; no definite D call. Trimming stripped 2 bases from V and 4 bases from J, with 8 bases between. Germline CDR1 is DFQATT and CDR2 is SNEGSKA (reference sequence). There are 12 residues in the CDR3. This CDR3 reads CSARFRGTEAFF. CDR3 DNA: TGCAGTGCTAGATTTCGAGGCACTGAAGCTTTCTTT.

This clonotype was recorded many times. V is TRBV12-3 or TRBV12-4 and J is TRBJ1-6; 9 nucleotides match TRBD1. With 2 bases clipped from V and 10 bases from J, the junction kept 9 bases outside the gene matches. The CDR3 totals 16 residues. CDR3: CASSLRWDREDSPLHF. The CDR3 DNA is TGTGCCAGCAGTTTAAGGTGGGACAGGGAGGACTCACCCCTCCACTTT.

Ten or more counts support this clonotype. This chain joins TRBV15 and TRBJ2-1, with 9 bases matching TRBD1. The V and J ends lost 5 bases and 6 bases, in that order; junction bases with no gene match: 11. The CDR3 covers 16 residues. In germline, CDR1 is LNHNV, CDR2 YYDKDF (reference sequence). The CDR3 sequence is CATSLNLWTGVNEQFF. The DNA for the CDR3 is TGTGCCACCAGCCTAAACCTATGGACAGGGGTCAATGAGCAGTTCTTC.

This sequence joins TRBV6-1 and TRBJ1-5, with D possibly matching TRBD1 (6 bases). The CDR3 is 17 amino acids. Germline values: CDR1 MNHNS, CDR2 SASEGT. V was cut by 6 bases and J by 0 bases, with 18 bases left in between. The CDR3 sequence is CASRKGGKVFSNQPQHF. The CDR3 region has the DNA TGTGCCAGCAGGAAGGGGGGCAAAGTTTTTAGCAATCAGCCCCAGCATTTT.

The CDR3 here is CSATGARGYTF. DNA for the CDR3: TGCAGTGCTACGGGGGCAAGGGGCTACACCTTC. The V and J genes are TRBV20-1 and TRBJ1-2, with D possibly matching TRBD1 (6 bases). Germline V gene lookup returns CDR1 DFQATT and CDR2 SNEGSKA (reference sequence). The CDR3 consists of 11 residues. Trimming took off 4 bases at V and 8 bases at J, with 11 bases between the two ends.

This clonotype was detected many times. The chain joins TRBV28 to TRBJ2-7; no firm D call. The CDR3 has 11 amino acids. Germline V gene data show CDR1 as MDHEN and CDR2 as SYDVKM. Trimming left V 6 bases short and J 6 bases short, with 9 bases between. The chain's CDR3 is CASSLWGEQYF. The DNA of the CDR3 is TGTGCCAGCAGCCTCTGGGGCGAGCAGTACTTC.

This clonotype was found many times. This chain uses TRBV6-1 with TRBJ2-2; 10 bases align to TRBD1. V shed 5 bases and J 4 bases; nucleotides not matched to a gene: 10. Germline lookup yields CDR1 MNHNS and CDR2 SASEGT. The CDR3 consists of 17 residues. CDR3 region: CASSPEKTGGRTGELFF. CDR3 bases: TGTGCCAGCAGTCCGGAAAAGACAGGGGGCCGCACCGGGGAGCTGTTTTTT.

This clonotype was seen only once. The CDR3 DNA reads TGTGCCAGCAGTCGGAGCTGGCAGGGGGTGAGGGGTAACTATGGCTACACCTTC. Its translation: CASSRSWQGVRGNYGYTF. The chain carries TRBV6-2 or TRBV6-3 and TRBJ1-2; 7 bases fit TRBD1. The germline V gene encodes CDR1 MNHEY and CDR2 SVGEGT. V shed 5 bases and J 1 base; nucleotides not matched to a gene: 16. The length of the CDR3 is 18 residues.

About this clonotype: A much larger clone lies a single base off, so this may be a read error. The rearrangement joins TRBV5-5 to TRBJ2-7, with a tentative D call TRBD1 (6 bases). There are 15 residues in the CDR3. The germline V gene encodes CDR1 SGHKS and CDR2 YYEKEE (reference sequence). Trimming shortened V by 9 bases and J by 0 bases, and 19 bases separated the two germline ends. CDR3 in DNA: TGTGCCATCAGATTCGGACAGCCGAGCTCCTACGAGCAGTACTTC. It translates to CAIRFGQPSSYEQYF.

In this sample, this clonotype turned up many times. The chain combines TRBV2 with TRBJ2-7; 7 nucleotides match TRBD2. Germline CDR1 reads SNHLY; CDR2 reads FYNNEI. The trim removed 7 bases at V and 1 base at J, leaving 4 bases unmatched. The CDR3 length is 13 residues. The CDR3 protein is CASNAGESYEQYF. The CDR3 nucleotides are TGTGCCAGCAATGCGGGAGAGTCCTACGAGCAGTACTTC. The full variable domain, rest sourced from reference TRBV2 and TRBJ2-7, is EPEVTQTPSHQVTQMGQEVILRCVPISNHLYFYWYRQILGQKVEFLVSFYNNEISEKSEIFDDQFSVERPDGSNFTLKIRSTKLEDSAMYFCASNAGESYEQYFGPGTRLTVT.

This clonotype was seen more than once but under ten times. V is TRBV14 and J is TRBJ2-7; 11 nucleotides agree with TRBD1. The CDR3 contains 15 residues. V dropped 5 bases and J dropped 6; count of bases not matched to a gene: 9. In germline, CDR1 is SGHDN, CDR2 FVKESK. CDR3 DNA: TGTGCCAGCAGCTCCTCCGGGACAGGGGGGGGCGAGCAGTACTTC. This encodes CASSSSGTGGGEQYF.

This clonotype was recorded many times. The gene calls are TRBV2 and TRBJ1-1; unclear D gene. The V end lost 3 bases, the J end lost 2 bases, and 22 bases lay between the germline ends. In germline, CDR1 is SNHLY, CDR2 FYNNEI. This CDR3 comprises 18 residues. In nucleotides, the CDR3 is TGTGCCAGCAGTGAGCCTAACGATCGAAGGGCCGATAACACTGAAGCTTTCTTT. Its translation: CASSEPNDRRADNTEAFF.

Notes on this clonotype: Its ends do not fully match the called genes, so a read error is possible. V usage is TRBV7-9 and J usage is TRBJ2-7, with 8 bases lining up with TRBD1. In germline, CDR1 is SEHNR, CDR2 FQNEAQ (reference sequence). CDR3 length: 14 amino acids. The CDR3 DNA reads TGTGCCAGCAGCTCCGACAGGGGATCCTACGAGCAGTGCTTC. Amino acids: CASSSDRGSYEQCF.

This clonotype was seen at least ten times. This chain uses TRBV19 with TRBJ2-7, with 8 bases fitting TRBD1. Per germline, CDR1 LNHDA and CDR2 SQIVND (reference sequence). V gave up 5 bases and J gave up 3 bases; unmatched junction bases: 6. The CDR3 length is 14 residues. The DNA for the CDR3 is TGTGCCAGTAGTGTGACAGGGGACCTCTACGAGCAGTACTTC. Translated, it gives CASSVTGDLYEQYF.

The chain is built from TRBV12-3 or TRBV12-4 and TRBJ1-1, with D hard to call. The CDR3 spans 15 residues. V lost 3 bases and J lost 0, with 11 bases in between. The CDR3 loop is CASSFFNSLNTEAFF. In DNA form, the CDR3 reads TGTGCCAGCAGTTTTTTCAACAGCCTGAACACTGAAGCTTTCTTT.

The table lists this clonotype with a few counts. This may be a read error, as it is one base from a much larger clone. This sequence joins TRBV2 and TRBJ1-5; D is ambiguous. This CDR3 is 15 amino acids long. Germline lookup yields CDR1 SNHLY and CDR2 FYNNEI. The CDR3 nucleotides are TGTGCCAGCAGTGAAGCGCTCTGGGGTAGTCAGCCCCAGCAGTTT. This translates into CASSEALWGSQPQQF.

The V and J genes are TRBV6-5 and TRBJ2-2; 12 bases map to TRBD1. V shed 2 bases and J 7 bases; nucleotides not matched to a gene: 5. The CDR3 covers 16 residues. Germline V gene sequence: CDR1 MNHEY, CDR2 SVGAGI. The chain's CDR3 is CASSYRDRGLGGELFF. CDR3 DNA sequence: TGTGCCAGCAGTTACCGGGACAGGGGGCTGGGCGGGGAGCTGTTTTTT.

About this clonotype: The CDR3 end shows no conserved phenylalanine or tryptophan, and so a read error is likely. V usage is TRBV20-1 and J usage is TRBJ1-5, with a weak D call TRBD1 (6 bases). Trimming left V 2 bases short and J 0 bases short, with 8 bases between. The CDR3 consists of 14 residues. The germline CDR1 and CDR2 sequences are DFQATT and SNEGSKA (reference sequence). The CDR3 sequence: CSARQGYSNQPQHL. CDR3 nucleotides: TGCAGTGCTAGACAGGGGTATAGCAATCAGCCCCAGCATCTT.

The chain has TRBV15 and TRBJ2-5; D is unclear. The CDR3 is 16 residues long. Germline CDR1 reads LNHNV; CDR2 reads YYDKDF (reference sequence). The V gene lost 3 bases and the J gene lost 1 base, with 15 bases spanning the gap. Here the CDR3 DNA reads TGTGCCACCAGCAGCCCCAAGGGAAGGCCCCAAGAGACCCAGTACTTC. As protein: CATSSPKGRPQETQYF.

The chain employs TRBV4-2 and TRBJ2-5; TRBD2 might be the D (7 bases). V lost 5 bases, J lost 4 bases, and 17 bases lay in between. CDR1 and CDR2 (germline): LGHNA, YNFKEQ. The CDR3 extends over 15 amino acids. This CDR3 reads CASSIGGRGGETQYF. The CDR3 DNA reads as TGTGCCAGCAGCATAGGGGGGAGGGGTGGAGAGACCCAGTACTTC.

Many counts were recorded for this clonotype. CDR3 sequence reads: CASSLLTGGLSNYGYTF. In nucleotides, the CDR3 is TGTGCCAGCAGTTTATTGACAGGGGGACTATCTAACTATGGCTACACCTTC. The chain recombines TRBV28 with TRBJ1-2; 9 nucleotides align to TRBD1. The CDR3 covers 17 residues. V gave up 1 base and J gave up 0 bases; unmatched junction bases: 6. CDR1 MDHEN and CDR2 SYDVKM come from the germline V gene.

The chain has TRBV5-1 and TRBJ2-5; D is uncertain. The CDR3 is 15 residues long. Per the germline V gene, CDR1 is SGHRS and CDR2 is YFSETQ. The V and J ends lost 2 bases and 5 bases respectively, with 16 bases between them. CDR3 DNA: TGCGCCAGCAGCTTCGGGCTAGATCTCAGGGAGACCCAGTACTTC. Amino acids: CASSFGLDLRETQYF.

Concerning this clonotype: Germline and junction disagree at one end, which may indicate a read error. DNA for the CDR3: TGTGCCAGCAGCTTAGGTCTTAGAGAGACCAAGTACTTC. It specifies CASSLGLRETKYF. This chain joins TRBV7-9 and TRBJ2-5; D not resolved. The CDR3 has 13 amino acids. Germline loops: CDR1 SEHNR, CDR2 FQNEAQ (reference sequence).

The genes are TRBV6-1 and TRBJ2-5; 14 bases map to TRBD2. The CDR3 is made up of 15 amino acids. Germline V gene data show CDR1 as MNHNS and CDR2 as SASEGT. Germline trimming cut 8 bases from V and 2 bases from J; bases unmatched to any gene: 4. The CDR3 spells CASAGLAGGQETQYF. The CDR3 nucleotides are TGTGCCAGCGCAGGACTAGCGGGGGGACAAGAGACCCAGTACTTC.

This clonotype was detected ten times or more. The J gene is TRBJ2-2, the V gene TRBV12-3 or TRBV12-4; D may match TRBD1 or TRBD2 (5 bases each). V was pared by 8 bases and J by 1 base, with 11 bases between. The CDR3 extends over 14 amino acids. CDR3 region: CASLGEWNTGELFF. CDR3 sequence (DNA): TGTGCCAGCCTGGGGGAGTGGAACACCGGGGAGCTGTTTTTT.

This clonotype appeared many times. CDR3 DNA: TGTGCCAGCAGCCGGCCGCTTCGCGCGGGCACCGGGGAGCTGTTTTTT. Its protein product is CASSRPLRAGTGELFF. V and J are TRBV6-1 and TRBJ2-2, with D maybe TRBD2 (5 bases). The ends were cut back, 6 bases at V and 4 bases at J, with 18 bases in the middle. Germline V gene data show CDR1 as MNHNS and CDR2 as SASEGT. The CDR3 contains 16 residues.